The clone carrying this T cell receptor beta chain was seen a few times. The antigen is undetermined. V lost 6 bases to trimming and J lost 8 bases, with 16 bases between them. The CDR3 loop spans 13 amino acids. Germline lookup yields CDR1 MNHEY and CDR2 SVGAGI. Both 60 Vbeta primers and 13 Jbeta primers went into the PCR. The table came from immunoSEQ multiplex PCR; TCRdb's copy has only in-frame clones and leaves some out. This repertoire shows about 90,000 clones, approximately 68% found once; its top ten account for around a fifth. The sample originates from a study of cytomegalovirus exposure and HLA in healthy donors. At the level of the study: Counted in an early data release were roughly 81 million unique TCRs from HLA-typed donors. The study's findings and limits: Later analysis reportedly placed an Asian-associated ancestry cluster below the roughly 690-donor mean in N-insertions. Previously analyzed data showed that most TCR beta V segments were productive at a frequency of about 90% or about 30%.

Sequenced sample: PBMCs. V is TRBV6-5 and J is TRBJ1-2; TRBD1 is a possible D gene (5 bases). This clonotype was obtained from a woman aged 50 to 60 in good health and CMV-seropositive. CDR3: CASRNGGLGGYTF. CDR3 DNA sequence: TGTGCCAGCAGGAACGGGGGACTCGGGGGCTACACCTTC.